The rows below give T cell receptor beta chains drawn from one sample of a study of CD8 T cells in ankylosing spondylitis. A single record per CDR3 protein comes from TCRdb applying MiXCR to the 5' RACE reads. Of 250,000 to 400,000 distinct CDR3 sequences in the sample, more than 9% were seen once. Material for sequencing was blood, either unsorted or a sorted T cell fraction (not recorded which). These receptor sequences come from a female donor with ankylosing spondylitis or in good health (not recorded which). Each CDR3 is given with its conserved first and last residue. The order of the fields is V gene, CDR3 protein.

v_gene: TRBV27
CDR3aa: CASSLSRDRGEQYF

v_gene: TRBV12-3/TRBV12-4
CDR3aa: CASGTGNNSPLHF

v_gene: TRBV20-1
CDR3aa: CSAHNLRQLAGVRKYNEQFF

v_gene: TRBV20-1
CDR3aa: CSAHHQAGPRETQYF

v_gene: TRBV5-1
CDR3aa: CASSFLGVWRAPSSFYGYTF

v_gene: TRBV27
CDR3aa: CASSPAPGINQPQHF

v_gene: TRBV2
CDR3aa: CASHLGQGGQPQHF

v_gene: TRBV7-9
CDR3aa: CASSFDGSFNQPQHF

v_gene: TRBV20-1
CDR3aa: CSAITPGAADEKLFF

v_gene: TRBV12-3/TRBV12-4
CDR3aa: CASSLDVIGGYTF

v_gene: TRBV20-1
CDR3aa: CSARLGSNADTQYF

v_gene: TRBV12-3/TRBV12-4
CDR3aa: CASSPGTSGTVSTETQYF

v_gene: TRBV20-1
CDR3aa: CSATRTGNNQPQHF

v_gene: TRBV7-2
CDR3aa: CASSPRNKNTEAFF

v_gene: TRBV28
CDR3aa: CASSSYNYEQYF

v_gene: TRBV29-1
CDR3aa: CSVEDWDRSTDTQYF

v_gene: TRBV5-1
CDR3aa: CASSLRSGSPNEQFF

v_gene: TRBV4-1
CDR3aa: CASSQVGLAGNYEQYF

v_gene: TRBV20-1
CDR3aa: CSARPREIANTGELFF

v_gene: TRBV5-1
CDR3aa: CASSLVQRTDTQYF

v_gene: TRBV18
CDR3aa: CASSRDKRTDTQYF

v_gene: TRBV12-3/TRBV12-4
CDR3aa: CASSLLRDAEAFF

v_gene: TRBV11-2
CDR3aa: CASSSSLGGYNEQFF

v_gene: TRBV29-1
CDR3aa: CSVLDRVVEKLFF

v_gene: TRBV29-1
CDR3aa: CSVGVLLGQETQYF

v_gene: TRBV18
CDR3aa: CASSSRDHRAGDTQYF

v_gene: TRBV6-1
CDR3aa: CASSSPGRSYEQYF

v_gene: TRBV20-1
CDR3aa: CSAPHQPGQGYGYTF

v_gene: TRBV5-1
CDR3aa: CASSPGQGRHNEQFF

v_gene: TRBV6-6
CDR3aa: CASSYEGVREQYF

v_gene: TRBV7-2
CDR3aa: CASTRGGGKYNEQFF

v_gene: TRBV5-1
CDR3aa: CASRLPIAGTGINEQFF

v_gene: TRBV3-1
CDR3aa: CASSRTGTGSSPLHF

v_gene: TRBV20-1
CDR3aa: CSARDTSGPYNEQFF

v_gene: TRBV20-1
CDR3aa: CSARARSGGVFEQYF

v_gene: TRBV18
CDR3aa: CASSPLPSTGTENTGELFF

v_gene: TRBV4-1
CDR3aa: CASSVEGAGARFDDEQFF

v_gene: TRBV30
CDR3aa: CAWSVSYGLLSGYTF

v_gene: TRBV5-1
CDR3aa: CATTDRGGVYEQYF

v_gene: TRBV3-1
CDR3aa: CASSPNRGNTEAFF

v_gene: TRBV30
CDR3aa: CAWTEGGENSPLHF

v_gene: TRBV29-1
CDR3aa: CSVTENTEAFF

v_gene: TRBV12-3/TRBV12-4
CDR3aa: CASSHPGLYGYTF

v_gene: TRBV12-3/TRBV12-4
CDR3aa: CASTMVVYNEQFF

v_gene: TRBV5-1
CDR3aa: CASSLDAGGGPETQYF

v_gene: TRBV5-1
CDR3aa: CASRPGGIDTGELFF

v_gene: TRBV20-1
CDR3aa: CSAREIGPAAANQPQHF

v_gene: TRBV20-1
CDR3aa: CSARIAGRVDQPQHF

v_gene: TRBV20-1
CDR3aa: CSAGDRDRATYEQYF

v_gene: TRBV28
CDR3aa: CARSGQGKKGGLVETQYF

v_gene: TRBV11-2
CDR3aa: CASSLDLTSGIMPDTQYF

v_gene: TRBV27
CDR3aa: CASSGGSGSGNTIYF